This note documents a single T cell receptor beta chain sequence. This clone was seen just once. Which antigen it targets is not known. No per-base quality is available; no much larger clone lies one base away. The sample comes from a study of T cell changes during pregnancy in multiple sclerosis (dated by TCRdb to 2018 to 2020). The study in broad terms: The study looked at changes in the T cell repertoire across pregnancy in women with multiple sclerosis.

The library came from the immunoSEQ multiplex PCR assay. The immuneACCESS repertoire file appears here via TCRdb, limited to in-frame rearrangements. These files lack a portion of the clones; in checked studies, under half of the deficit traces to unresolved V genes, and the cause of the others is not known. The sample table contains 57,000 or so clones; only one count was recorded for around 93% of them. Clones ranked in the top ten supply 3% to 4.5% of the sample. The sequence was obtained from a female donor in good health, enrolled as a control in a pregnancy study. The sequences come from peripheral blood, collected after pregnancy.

The DNA reads as follows: TGTGCCAGCAGGGTCCCGGGGGCCTACGAGCAGTACTTC. It translates to CASRVPGAYEQYF. In this chain, TRBV6-5 is recombined with TRBJ2-7; the D region possibly corresponds to TRBD2 (6 bases align). The CDR3 holds 13 amino acids from the cysteine to the phenylalanine. The DNA shown is the 39-base CDR3, in frame from base 1. In the germline V gene, CDR1 corresponds to MNHEY and CDR2 to SVGAGI. V is clipped by 6 bases and J by 2 bases, and the sequence between their germline boundaries is 11 bases long.